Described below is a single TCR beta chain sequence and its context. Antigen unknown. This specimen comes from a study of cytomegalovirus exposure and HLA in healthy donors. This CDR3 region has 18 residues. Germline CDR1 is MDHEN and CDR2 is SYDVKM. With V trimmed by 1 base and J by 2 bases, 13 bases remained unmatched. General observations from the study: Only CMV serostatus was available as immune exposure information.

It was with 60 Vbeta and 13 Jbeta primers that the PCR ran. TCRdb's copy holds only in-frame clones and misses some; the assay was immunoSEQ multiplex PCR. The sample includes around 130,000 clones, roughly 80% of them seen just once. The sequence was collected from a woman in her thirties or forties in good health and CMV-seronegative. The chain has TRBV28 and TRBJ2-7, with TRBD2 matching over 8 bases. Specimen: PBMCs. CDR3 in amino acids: CASSLSGGAQRTPYEQYF. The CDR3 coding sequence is TGTGCCAGCAGTTTATCGGGAGGGGCACAGAGGACCCCCTACGAGCAGTACTTC.